This T cell receptor beta chain was profiled in a study of monozygotic twins with inflammatory bowel disease. Study observations and caveats: Neither one strong signal nor one clonotype associated with IBD was supported.

Starting material for each TCR library was about 3,300 ng of total RNA. Template switching appended UMIs that held a 6-nucleotide sample barcode. For both chains, the TCRalpha and TCRbeta cDNA went through two nested PCRs of approximately 16 and 9 cycles. TCRdb reprocessed the 5' RACE reads and reports one entry per CDR3 protein, with no DNA. Its table records 300,000 to 350,000 distinct CDR3 sequences. In regard to this clonotype: Its antigen remains unknown.

This CDR3 comprises 15 residues. CDR1 is SQVTM, CDR2 ANQGSEA, per germline. The chain carries TRBV29-1 and TRBJ1-1; as DNA is missing, the TRBD1 call by TCRdb cannot be tested. The source material was blood. This TCR came from a human donor with ulcerative colitis or Crohn's disease, or a healthy co-twin of an affected twin (not recorded which). The CDR3: CSVPQVKGDSTEAFF.